This T cell receptor beta chain was observed in a study of T-cell reconstitution after alpha-beta-depleted transplantation in children (dated by TCRdb to the mid-2010s). In the study overall: T-cell immune reconstitution after TCRalphabeta/CD19-depleted allogeneic hematopoietic cell transplantation in children was quantitatively tracked in the study by means of TCR repertoire profiling.

As for this clonotype: There is no known antigen for this receptor. One base away there is no much larger clone; base qualities are not given.

The CDR3 spans 16 residues, from the cysteine through the phenylalanine. CDR3 DNA only is kept here, 48 bases in frame from base 1. Compared with germline, V lacks 0 bases and J lacks 1 base; bases without a gene match: 4. Libraries were prepared through PCR. Sequenced using an Illumina HiSeq 2500. TCR libraries were prepared with molecular barcoding, using unique molecular identifiers to normalize TCRbeta repertoire quantification. TCRdb redid the processing of the public reads, applying fastp at Q25 and MiXCR, and retained in-frame beta chains. Rows are combined by CDR3 protein, so each entry shows the most common genes and DNA. The sample table lists 200,000 to 300,000 distinct CDR3 sequences, more than 10% of them with a count of one. The top ten clones comprise roughly 2.6% of the sample.

The chain was built from TRBV23-1 and TRBJ2-3, and 7 junction bases match TRBD2. TRBV23-1 has ORF status, its function being uncertain. The source material was PBMCs from the stem cell graft donor, sampled from the stem cell graft. The receptor comes from a human donor who donated a stem cell graft to a child with acute lymphoblastic leukemia. In nucleotides, the sequence is TGCGCCAGCAGTCAATCGAAGCGGGGCGGCACAGATACGCAGTATTTT. The translation is CASSQSKRGGTDTQYF.